The 14 T cell receptor beta chains in this list originate from one sample, sequenced in a study of blood T cell repertoires in COVID-19. Repertoires were generated with immunoSEQ multiplex PCR, while TCRdb's copy carries only in-frame clones and drops some. The sample has some 120,000 clones, around 90% seen once. The sequenced sample consisted of peripheral blood. These receptor sequences come from a man aged 45 to 65 with COVID-19, enrolled during active disease.

The chain has TRBV25-1 and TRBJ1-5, with 7 bases identical to TRBD1. Germline V CDR1 and CDR2: MGHDK, SYGVNS. The CDR3 has 18 residues. The ends lost 1 base at V and 0 bases at J; junction bases unmatched: 9. DNA of the CDR3: TGTGCCAGCAGTGAATCCCACCACAGGGGATATAGCAATCAGCCCCAGCATTTT. It translates to CASSESHHRGYSNQPQHF.

The CDR3 sequence is CASSPGGPVQEQYF. CDR3 coding DNA: TGTGCCAGCAGCCCAGGGGGCCCGGTCCAAGAGCAGTACTTC. The gene calls are TRBV7-9 and TRBJ2-7; 8 nucleotides line up with TRBD1. Germline trimming cut 5 bases from V and 7 bases from J; bases unmatched to any gene: 10. The CDR3 extends over 14 amino acids. Germline loops: CDR1 SEHNR, CDR2 FQNEAQ (reference sequence).

The chain uses TRBV2 and TRBJ2-6; D may be TRBD2 (5 bases). Trimming pared 11 bases from V and 4 bases from J, leaving 12 bases between. This CDR3 has 13 residues. Germline CDR1 reads SNHLY; CDR2 reads FYNNEI. The CDR3 sequence: CAGQEGGANVLTF. The CDR3, as DNA: TGTGCCGGCCAAGAGGGAGGGGCCAACGTCCTGACTTTC.

The rearrangement links TRBV5-8 to TRBJ1-5, with a weak D call TRBD1 (6 bases). Germline V gene lookup returns CDR1 SGHTS and CDR2 YDEGEE. This CDR3 comprises 19 residues. Deletions cut 2 bases from V and 0 bases from J, with 21 bases between. The CDR3 DNA sequence: TGTGCCAGCAGCTTAGGGCGGTCAGGGGATCTTAATAGCAATCAGCCCCAGCATTTT. Residues: CASSLGRSGDLNSNQPQHF.

The CDR3 DNA sequence: TGTGCCAGCTCACCAGGGACAGGGGACACTAACTATGGCTACACCTTC. It specifies CASSPGTGDTNYGYTF. The chain uses TRBV18 and TRBJ1-2; TRBD1 matches at 10 bases. The CDR3 covers 16 residues. Germline V gene lookup returns CDR1 KGHSH and CDR2 LQKENI. Germline trimming cut 2 bases from V and 0 bases from J; bases unmatched to any gene: 3.

The J gene is TRBJ1-6, the V gene TRBV27; D is unresolved. Germline lookup yields CDR1 MNHEY and CDR2 SMNVEV (reference sequence). There are 12 residues in the CDR3. With 2 bases removed from V and 8 bases from J, the gap between germline ends came to 4 bases. CDR3 protein: CASSLGHSPLHF. Here the CDR3 DNA reads TGTGCCAGCAGTTTAGGGCATTCACCCCTCCACTTT.

The chain uses TRBV12-3 or TRBV12-4 and TRBJ1-2; TRBD1 might be the D (6 bases). The V end lost 4 bases, the J end lost 4 bases, and 7 bases lay between the germline ends. The CDR3 has 12 residues. CDR3 DNA: TGTGCCAGCAGTTCGGACAGCTATGGCTACACCTTC. Its protein product is CASSSDSYGYTF.

The CDR3 DNA reads TGTGCCAGCAGCCCGAAAATAGGACTAGGCTCCTACAATGAGCAGTTCTTC. It is translated as CASSPKIGLGSYNEQFF. V gene TRBV13 combines with J gene TRBJ2-1, with 7 bases identical to TRBD2. CDR1 and CDR2 from the germline V gene are PRHDT and FYEKMQ (reference sequence). The CDR3 runs 17 residues. V gave up 5 bases and J gave up 0 bases; unmatched junction bases: 10.

The V gene is TRBV6-5, the J gene TRBJ1-6; 7 bases line up with TRBD1. The CDR3 contains 14 residues. V dropped 6 bases and J dropped 7; count of bases not matched to a gene: 6. The germline gives CDR1 MNHEY, CDR2 SVGAGI. The CDR3, as DNA: TGTGCCAGCAGGGAGACAGGGACGAATTCACCCCTCCACTTT. Translating it yields CASRETGTNSPLHF.

The CDR3 protein is CASSLAGTGHTGELFF. CDR3 bases: TGCGCCAGCAGCTTGGCGGGGACAGGGCACACCGGGGAGCTGTTTTTT. The V call is TRBV5-1, the J call TRBJ2-2; 9 bases are shared with TRBD1. V shed 0 bases and J 3 bases; nucleotides not matched to a gene: 3. The CDR3 covers 16 residues. The V gene's germline CDR1 is SGHRS and CDR2 YFSETQ.

The chain employs TRBV29-1 and TRBJ2-1, with D tentatively TRBD2 (5 bases). Trimming took 5 bases from V and 0 from J, leaving 8 bases between them. Germline CDR1 is SQVTM and CDR2 is ANQGSEA. The CDR3 covers 13 residues. CDR3 sequence reads: CSVSGSSYNEQFF. CDR3 sequence (DNA): TGCAGCGTTAGCGGAAGCTCCTACAATGAGCAGTTCTTC.

V and J are TRBV19 and TRBJ2-2; 8 nucleotides agree with TRBD2. The V and J ends lost 4 bases and 4 bases, in that order; junction bases with no gene match: 2. Germline loops: CDR1 LNHDA, CDR2 SQIVND (reference sequence). CDR3 length: 14 residues. The CDR3 coding sequence is TGTGCCAGTAGTACTCTAGCGGGCACCGGGGAGCTGTTTTTT. It encodes CASSTLAGTGELFF.

The gene calls are TRBV30 and TRBJ1-1; D remains unclear. The germline CDR1 and CDR2 sequences are GTSNPN and SVGIG (reference sequence). The CDR3 has 13 amino acids. V was shortened by 2 bases and J by 1 base, with 8 bases between the two germline ends. CDR3: CAWSLDKNTEAFF. DNA of the CDR3: TGTGCCTGGAGTCTTGACAAGAACACTGAAGCTTTCTTT.

This clone turned up a few times. This sequence joins TRBV28 and TRBJ2-7; 7 bases line up with TRBD2. Trimming cost V 7 bases and J 9 bases; bases outside gene matches: 9. The CDR3 contains 12 residues. CDR1 is MDHEN and CDR2 is SYDVKM in the germline V gene. CDR3 in amino acids: CASTRRGDGQYF. DNA of the CDR3: TGTGCCAGCACTCGTCGGGGGGACGGGCAGTACTTC.